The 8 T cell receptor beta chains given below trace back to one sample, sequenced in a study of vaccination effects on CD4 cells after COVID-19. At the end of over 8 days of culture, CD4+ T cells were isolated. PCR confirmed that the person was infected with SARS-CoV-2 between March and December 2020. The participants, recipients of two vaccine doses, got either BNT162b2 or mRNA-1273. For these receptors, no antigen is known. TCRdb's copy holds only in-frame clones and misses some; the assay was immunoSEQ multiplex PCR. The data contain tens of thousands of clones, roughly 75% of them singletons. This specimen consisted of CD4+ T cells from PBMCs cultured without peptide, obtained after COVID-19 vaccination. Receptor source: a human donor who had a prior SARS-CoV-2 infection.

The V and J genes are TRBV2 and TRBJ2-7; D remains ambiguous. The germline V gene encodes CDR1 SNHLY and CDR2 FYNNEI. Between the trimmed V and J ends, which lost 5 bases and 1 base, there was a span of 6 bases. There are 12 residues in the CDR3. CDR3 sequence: CASSKQSYEQYF. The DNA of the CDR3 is TGTGCCAGCAGTAAACAGTCCTACGAGCAGTACTTC.

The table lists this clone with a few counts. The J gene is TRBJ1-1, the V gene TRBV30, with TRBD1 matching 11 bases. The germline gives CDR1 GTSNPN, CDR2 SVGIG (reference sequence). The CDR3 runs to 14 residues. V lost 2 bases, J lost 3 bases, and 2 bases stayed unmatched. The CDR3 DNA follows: TGTGCCTGGAGTACGGGACAGGGGGACACTGAAGCTTTCTTT. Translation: CAWSTGQGDTEAFF.

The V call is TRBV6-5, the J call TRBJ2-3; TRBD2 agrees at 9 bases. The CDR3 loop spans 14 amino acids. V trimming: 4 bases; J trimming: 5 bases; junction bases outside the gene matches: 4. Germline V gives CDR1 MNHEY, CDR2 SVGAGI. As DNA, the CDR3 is TGTGCCAGCAGTTTCGGACTAGCGATAGATACGCAGTATTTT. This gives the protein CASSFGLAIDTQYF.

CDR3 protein: CSASGVGESEQFF. CDR3 in DNA: TGCAGTGCTAGTGGGGTCGGAGAGAGTGAGCAGTTCTTC. The rearrangement links TRBV20-1 to TRBJ2-1; the D is unclear. The length of the CDR3 is 13 residues. The V gene's germline CDR1 is DFQATT and CDR2 SNEGSKA (reference sequence). Between the trimmed V and J ends, which lost 3 bases and 9 bases, there was a span of 15 bases.

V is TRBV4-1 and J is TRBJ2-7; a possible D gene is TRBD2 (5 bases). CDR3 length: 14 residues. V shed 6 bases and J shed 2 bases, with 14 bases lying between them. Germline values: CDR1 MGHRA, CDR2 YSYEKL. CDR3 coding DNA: TGCGCCAGCAGGCCCTTCCTAGCCGCCTACGAGCAGTACTTC. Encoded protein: CASRPFLAAYEQYF.

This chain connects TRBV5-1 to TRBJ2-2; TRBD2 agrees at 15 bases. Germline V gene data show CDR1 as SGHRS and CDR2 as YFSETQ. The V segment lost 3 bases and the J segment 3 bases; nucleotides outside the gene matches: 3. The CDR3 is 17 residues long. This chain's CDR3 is CASSSRTSGRDTGELFF. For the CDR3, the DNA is TGCGCCAGCAGCTCCCGGACTAGCGGGAGGGACACCGGGGAGCTGTTTTTT.

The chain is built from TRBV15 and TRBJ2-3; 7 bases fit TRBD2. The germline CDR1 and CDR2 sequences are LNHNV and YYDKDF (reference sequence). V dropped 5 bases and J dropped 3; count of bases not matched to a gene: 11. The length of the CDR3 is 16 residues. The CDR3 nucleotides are TGTGCCACCAGCGGGGGGGTTGGTATAGTTACAGATACGCAGTATTTT. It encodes CATSGGVGIVTDTQYF.

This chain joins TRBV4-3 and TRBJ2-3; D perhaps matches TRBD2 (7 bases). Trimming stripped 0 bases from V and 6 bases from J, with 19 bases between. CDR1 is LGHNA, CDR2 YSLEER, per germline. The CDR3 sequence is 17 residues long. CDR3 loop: CASSQEATGLGGDTQYF. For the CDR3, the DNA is TGCGCCAGCAGCCAAGAGGCCACCGGACTAGGGGGGGATACGCAGTATTTT.